Below are 8 T cell receptor beta chains sequenced from a single sample in a study of shared T cell receptors in the human thymus. Clones were sequenced by immunoSEQ multiplex PCR, and TCRdb holds only the in-frame ones, with some missing. This table holds some 700,000 clones, over 75% found once. These data were also filed under a second study, of human thymus T cells.

Sample: thymocytes. The receptors shown here come from a boy in the first two years of life with a congenital heart defect.

V and J are TRBV4-3 and TRBJ2-1, with a tentative D call TRBD1 (5 bases). V shed 0 bases and J shed 0 bases, with 21 bases lying between them. The CDR3 runs 20 residues. Germline V gene data show CDR1 as LGHNA and CDR2 as YSLEER. The CDR3 here is CASSQELNPGWGGSYNEQFF. CDR3 in DNA: TGCGCCAGCAGCCAAGAACTGAATCCCGGCTGGGGCGGCTCCTACAATGAGCAGTTCTTC.

The chain employs TRBV5-6 and TRBJ2-7, with a weak D call TRBD1 (5 bases). Per the germline V gene, CDR1 is SGHDT and CDR2 is YYEEEE. CDR3 length equals 13 residues. The ends were cut back, 4 bases at V and 5 bases at J, with 13 bases in the middle. The CDR3 nucleotides read TGTGCCAGCAGCCCGTCAGGGTTCCACGAGCAGTACTTC. Amino acids: CASSPSGFHEQYF.

Concerning this clone: The sample contains more than one DNA sequence encoding this CDR3. The chain employs TRBV7-2 and TRBJ2-7, with a possible D match to TRBD1 (5 bases). V dropped 0 bases and J dropped 2 bases, with 5 bases sitting between them. Per germline, CDR1 SGHTA and CDR2 FQGNSA. This CDR3 contains 13 residues. In DNA form, the CDR3 reads TGTGCCAGCAGCTTAGCAGGGGCCTACGAGCAGTACTTC. It yields the protein CASSLAGAYEQYF.

This clone showed up just once. This chain joins TRBV4-1 and TRBJ2-7; 7 nucleotides match TRBD2. Germline V gene data show CDR1 as MGHRA and CDR2 as YSYEKL. The CDR3 contains 15 residues. J was trimmed by 3 bases and V by 1 base; bases with no gene match: 6. This CDR3 is CASSQGIAGFYEQYF. The CDR3 bases are TGCGCCAGCAGCCAAGGAATAGCGGGCTTCTACGAGCAGTACTTC.

The chain employs TRBV11-2 and TRBJ2-1; 10 bases line up with TRBD2. Germline trimming cut 0 bases from V and 8 bases from J; bases unmatched to any gene: 7. In germline, CDR1 is SGHAT, CDR2 FQNNGV. The CDR3 runs 16 residues. The CDR3 DNA reads TGTGCCAGCAGCTTAGATCCGAGCGGGAGGGGGCATGAGCAGTTCTTC. Protein: CASSLDPSGRGHEQFF.

This clone came up once. The genes are TRBV7-2 and TRBJ2-5; 13 bases align to TRBD2. V shed 5 bases and J 4 bases; nucleotides not matched to a gene: 4. Germline V gene sequence: CDR1 SGHTA, CDR2 FQGNSA. This CDR3 spans 15 amino acids. In DNA form, the CDR3 reads TGTGCCAGCAGCACTAGCGGGAGGGCTCGAGAGACCCAGTACTTC. It specifies CASSTSGRARETQYF. Full variable domain (rest looked up from reference TRBV7-2 and TRBJ2-5): GAGVSQSPSNKVTEKGKDVELRCDPISGHTALYWYRQSLGQGLEFLIYFQGNSAPDKSGLPSDRFSAERTGGSVSTLTIQRTQQEDSAVYLCASSTSGRARETQYFGPGTRLLVL.

V and J are TRBV9 and TRBJ2-7, with D tentatively TRBD2 (5 bases). The CDR3 sequence is 15 residues long. Germline values: CDR1 SGDLS, CDR2 YYNGEE. The V gene lost 0 bases and the J gene lost 1 base, with 11 bases spanning the gap. CDR3 bases: TGTGCCAGCAGCGTAGGGGTCAGGAGGTCCTACGAGCAGTACTTC. Translated, it gives CASSVGVRRSYEQYF.

This sequence joins TRBV27 and TRBJ2-1; D perhaps matches TRBD2 (6 bases). The CDR3 spans 13 residues. V gave up 10 bases and J gave up 4 bases, with 14 bases separating them. CDR1 and CDR2 from the germline V gene are MNHEY and SMNVEV (reference sequence). CDR3 amino acids: CATTLGGYNEQFF. CDR3 DNA: TGTGCCACCACCCTGGGGGGATACAATGAGCAGTTCTTC.